What follows are 12 T cell receptor beta chains derived from one specimen sequenced in a study of T-cell reconstitution after alpha-beta-depleted transplantation in children. Researchers prepared the TCRbeta library using unique molecular identifiers, the study reports. TCRdb called the PCR reads again in MiXCR, with one record for every CDR3 protein. Of 200,000 to 250,000 distinct CDR3 sequences detected, around 10% appear once; the ten largest clones hold 5% to 7%. The input for sequencing was PBMCs from the stem cell graft donor, taken from the stem cell graft. All receptors come from a human donor who donated a stem cell graft to a child with acute lymphoblastic leukemia.

V usage is TRBV6-6 and J usage is TRBJ1-2, with D unresolved. Trimming cost V 6 bases and J 6 bases, with 14 bases left between them. This CDR3 has 13 residues. Germline CDR1 is MNHNY and CDR2 is SVGAGI (reference sequence). CDR3 coding DNA: TGTGCCAGCAGCCCACAGTTTATCCATGGCTACACCTTC. Protein: CASSPQFIHGYTF.

This clonotype was observed at least ten times. This chain joins TRBV5-6 and TRBJ2-7, with TRBD2 matching over 7 bases. The V gene end was trimmed by 5 bases and the J gene end by 2 bases; junction bases not matched to a gene: 10. Germline V CDR1 and CDR2: SGHDT, YYEEEE. CDR3 size: 15 residues. In DNA form, the CDR3 reads TGTGCCAGCAGGTCCATGGGAGGGCGACCCTACGAGCAGTACTTC. Translation gives CASRSMGGRPYEQYF.

The rearrangement uses TRBV2 and TRBJ2-5, with TRBD1 identical over 7 bases. The germline V gene encodes CDR1 SNHLY and CDR2 FYNNEI. V trimming: 3 bases; J trimming: 5 bases; junction bases outside the gene matches: 6. This CDR3 is built from 14 residues. Here the CDR3 DNA reads TGTGCCAGCAGTGAGCCAGGGGGATCGGAGACCCAGTACTTC. Encoded protein: CASSEPGGSETQYF.

The chain couples TRBV7-2 to TRBJ2-5; D unclear. Germline values: CDR1 SGHTA, CDR2 FQGNSA. The CDR3 is 15 residues long. Between the trimmed V and J ends, which lost 4 bases and 1 base, there was a span of 13 bases. This CDR3 reads CASSSIGPGQETQYF. CDR3 nucleotide sequence: TGTGCCAGCAGCTCCATCGGTCCTGGCCAAGAGACCCAGTACTTC. Supplemented by reference TRBV7-2 and TRBJ2-5, the full variable domain reads GAGVSQSPSNKVTEKGKDVELRCDPISGHTALYWYRQSLGQGLEFLIYFQGNSAPDKSGLPSDRFSAERTGGSVSTLTIQRTQQEDSAVYLCASSSIGPGQETQYFGPGTRLLVL.

This clonotype was counted ten times or more. The CDR3 loop is CASSYSGLAGGRISDTDTQYF. CDR3 bases: TGTGCCAGCAGTTACTCAGGTTTAGCGGGGGGAAGAATCTCTGACACAGATACGCAGTATTTT. The chain combines TRBV6-2 or TRBV6-3 with TRBJ2-3, with 10 nucleotides matching TRBD2. V shed 0 bases and J 2 bases; nucleotides not matched to a gene: 17. This CDR3 is built from 21 residues. CDR1 and CDR2 from the germline V gene are MNHEY and SVGEGT.

The rearrangement uses TRBV5-1 and TRBJ2-3, with D perhaps TRBD2 (6 bases). Trimming shortened V by 4 bases and J by 2 bases, and 11 bases separated the two germline ends. This CDR3 contains 14 residues. Germline CDR1 SGHRS, CDR2 YFSETQ. The CDR3 is CASSKAGITDTQYF. In DNA form, the CDR3 reads TGCGCCAGCAGCAAGGCGGGGATCACAGATACGCAGTATTTT.

DNA for the CDR3: TGTGCCAGCAGCCTAAGACAGCGGGGAACAGATACGCAGTATTTT. It translates to CASSLRQRGTDTQYF. The V and J genes are TRBV6-2 or TRBV6-3 and TRBJ2-3, with 7 bases that match TRBD2. Germline CDR1 reads MNHEY; CDR2 reads SVGEGT. The CDR3 covers 15 residues. The V gene end was trimmed by 6 bases and the J gene end by 3 bases; junction bases not matched to a gene: 9.

This clonotype was counted at least ten times. V gene TRBV11-2 combines with J gene TRBJ2-3; no clear D gene. Germline CDR1 and CDR2: SGHAT and FQNNGV. Trimming left V 1 base short and J 1 base short, with 15 bases between. CDR3 size: 17 residues. CDR3 sequence reads: CASSLVLLVVGTDTQYF. The CDR3 DNA follows: TGTGCCAGCAGCTTAGTTCTTTTAGTTGTCGGCACAGATACGCAGTATTTT. The full variable domain, in which reference TRBV11-2 and TRBJ2-3 provide the parts outside the CDR3, is EAGVAQSPRYKIIEKRQSVAFWCNPISGHATLYWYQQILGQGPKLLIQFQNNGVVDDSQLPKDRFSAERLKGVDSTLKIQPAKLEDSAVYLCASSLVLLVVGTDTQYFGPGTRLTVL.

This clonotype turned up a few times. This chain uses TRBV12-3 or TRBV12-4 with TRBJ2-1; no firm D call. The CDR3 is 12 amino acids. V was pared by 4 bases and J by 3 bases, with 4 bases between. CDR3 DNA: TGTGCCAGCAGTTCGCACTACAATGAGCAGTTCTTC. This codes for CASSSHYNEQFF.

This clonotype appeared a few times. The junction departs from germline at one end; a sequencing error may be responsible. The V and J genes are TRBV7-9 and TRBJ1-4; D call uncertain. Germline V lookup: CDR1 SEHNR, CDR2 FQNEAQ (reference sequence). The CDR3 covers 16 residues. The chain's CDR3 is CASSDVAAGSNGKLFF. The CDR3 bases are TGTGCCAGCAGCGACGTGGCAGCTGGCTCGAATGGAAAACTGTTTTTT.

This clonotype came up many times. The chain joins TRBV5-1 to TRBJ1-5; D possibly corresponds to TRBD1 (5 bases). V was cut by 0 bases and J by 2 bases, with 9 bases left in between. CDR1 and CDR2 from the germline V gene are SGHRS and YFSETQ. The CDR3 sequence is 15 residues long. CDR3 coding DNA: TGCGCCAGCAGCTTGGCCGCGGGGGGCAATCAGCCCCAGCATTTT. Translated, it gives CASSLAAGGNQPQHF.

The chain couples TRBV11-2 to TRBJ1-1, with TRBD1 as a possible D gene (6 bases). The germline V and J ends were trimmed by 6 bases and 6 bases, with 38 bases remaining between them. CDR1 is SGHAT, CDR2 FQNNGV, per germline. This CDR3 region has 21 residues. CDR3 amino acids: CASSHERRSFSPGALRSEAFF. The CDR3 DNA is TGTGCCAGCAGTCACGAAAGACGTTCTTTTTCCCCAGGGGCGCTTCGCTCTGAAGCTTTCTTT.